Presented here are 25 T cell receptor beta chains from one specimen sequenced in a study of identical twins. TCRdb itself ran the 5' RACE reads through MiXCR, one entry per CDR3 protein. The sample holds around 480,000 distinct CDR3 sequences; 13% to 15% are singletons and the top ten take about 0.52%. The same data also contributed to another study, on yellow fever vaccine responses in identical twins.

The sample comprised CD4+ T cells sorted from blood. The receptors originated from a woman aged 18-29 years in good health.

The rearrangement links TRBV7-9 to TRBJ1-1; D might be TRBD1 (5 bases). CDR1 and CDR2 (germline): SEHNR, FQNEAQ (reference sequence). Trimming took off 2 bases at V and 3 bases at J, with 19 bases between the two ends. This CDR3 has 17 residues. CDR3 region: CASSLFSGRFFDTEAFF. CDR3 coding DNA: TGTGCCAGCAGCTTATTTTCAGGGAGATTCTTCGACACTGAAGCTTTCTTT. Filled out from reference TRBV7-9 and TRBJ1-1, the complete variable domain reads DTGVSQNPRHKITKRGQNVTFRCDPISEHNRLYWYRQTLGQGPEFLTYFQNEAQLEKSRLLSDRFSAERPKGSFSTLEIQRTEQGDSAMYLCASSLFSGRFFDTEAFFGQGTRLTVV.

The chain recombines TRBV5-8 with TRBJ2-5; D possibly corresponds to TRBD1 (6 bases). Germline V gene lookup returns CDR1 SGHTS and CDR2 YDEGEE. The V and J ends lost 4 bases and 5 bases respectively, with 18 bases between them. This CDR3 is built from 15 residues. The CDR3 sequence is CASSPQGLGLETQYF. The CDR3, as DNA: TGTGCCAGCAGCCCTCAGGGGTTGGGATTGGAGACCCAGTACTTC.

This clonotype was seen ten or more times. The CDR3 spells CSARAVLAGDSYEQYF. Written as DNA, the CDR3 is TGCAGTGCTAGAGCCGTTCTAGCGGGAGACTCCTACGAGCAGTACTTC. The J gene is TRBJ2-7, the V gene TRBV20-1; the match to TRBD2 covers 10 bases. Germline lookup yields CDR1 DFQATT and CDR2 SNEGSKA (reference sequence). CDR3 length equals 16 residues. V trimming: 1 base; J trimming: 0 bases; junction bases outside the gene matches: 6.

This clonotype was detected a few times. V is TRBV30 and J is TRBJ2-3; 8 bases align to TRBD1. Trimming at V came to 2 bases and at J to 1 base, leaving 5 bases not matched to a gene. The CDR3 contains 15 residues. CDR1 is GTSNPN, CDR2 SVGIG, per germline (reference sequence). Here the CDR3 DNA reads TGTGCCTGGAGTACAGGGGGAAAAGGCACAGATACGCAGTATTTT. Translated: CAWSTGGKGTDTQYF. The full variable domain, with the rest looked up from reference TRBV30 and TRBJ2-3, is SQTIHQWPATLVQPVGSPLSLECTVEGTSNPNLYWYRQAAGRGLQLLFYSVGIGQISSEVPQNLSASRPQDRQFILSSKKLLLSDSGFYLCAWSTGGKGTDTQYFGPGTRLTVL.

The chain couples TRBV7-2 to TRBJ2-7, with TRBD2 identical over 10 bases. The J segment lost 2 bases and the V segment lost 0 bases, leaving 13 bases of the junction unmatched. Germline CDR1 is SGHTA and CDR2 is FQGNSA. The CDR3 is made up of 19 amino acids. CDR3 sequence reads: CASSLAVSGGSGRAYEQYF. CDR3 nucleotides: TGTGCCAGCAGCTTAGCTGTTTCGGGGGGAAGCGGGAGGGCCTACGAGCAGTACTTC.

The chain is built from TRBV10-3 and TRBJ2-3, with D possibly matching TRBD2 (6 bases). This CDR3 contains 13 residues. V was shortened by 6 bases and J by 4 bases, with 11 bases between the two germline ends. Germline V gene lookup returns CDR1 ENHRY and CDR2 SYGVKD. This chain's CDR3 is CAIRVWGADTQYF. CDR3 coding DNA: TGTGCCATCAGGGTATGGGGGGCAGATACGCAGTATTTT.

V gene TRBV5-6 combines with J gene TRBJ1-5; no firm D call. The V end lost 0 bases, the J end lost 0 bases, and 7 bases lay between the germline ends. The V gene's germline CDR1 is SGHDT and CDR2 YYEEEE. The CDR3 is 15 residues long. In nucleotides, the CDR3 is TGTGCCAGCAGCTTGGCCCAGTATAGCAATCAGCCCCAGCATTTT. This translates into CASSLAQYSNQPQHF.

A few counts support this clonotype. The rearrangement joins TRBV12-3 or TRBV12-4 to TRBJ1-1; D remains ambiguous. The CDR3 has 10 residues. Between the trimmed V and J ends, which lost 8 bases and 5 bases, there was a span of 6 bases. CDR3 protein: CASRRTEAFF. DNA of the CDR3: TGTGCCAGCCGGCGAACTGAAGCTTTCTTT.

This clonotype was counted a few times. This chain joins TRBV5-1 and TRBJ2-7; weak D call: TRBD1 (5 bases). Germline CDR1 SGHRS, CDR2 YFSETQ. There are 13 residues in the CDR3. V lost 4 bases, J lost 5 bases, and 13 bases lay in between. The CDR3 DNA reads as TGCGCCAGCAGCGGGCAGGGTCGCCACGAGCAGTACTTC. As protein: CASSGQGRHEQYF. Drawing the rest from reference TRBV5-1 and TRBJ2-7, the complete variable domain is KAGVTQTPRYLIKTRGQQVTLSCSPISGHRSVSWYQQTPGQGLQFLFEYFSETQRNKGNFPGRFSGRQFSNSRSEMNVSTLELGDSALYLCASSGQGRHEQYFGPGTRLTVT.

This clonotype appeared a few times. The CDR3 DNA sequence: TGTGCCAGCAGTCGGGACAGGGGAACTGAAGCTTTCTTT. This sequence encodes CASSRDRGTEAFF. V usage is TRBV28 and J usage is TRBJ1-1; 10 nucleotides line up with TRBD1. Germline loops: CDR1 MDHEN, CDR2 SYDVKM. There are 13 residues in the CDR3. The trim removed 5 bases at V and 5 bases at J, leaving 2 bases unmatched.

This sequence joins TRBV29-1 and TRBJ2-1, with TRBD2 matching 14 bases. CDR1 and CDR2 (germline): SQVTM, ANQGSEA. This CDR3 spans 14 amino acids. Losses at the gene ends were 6 bases for V and 8 bases for J; bases not matched to a gene: 6. The CDR3 bases are TGCAGCGTCCTAGGGACTAGCGGGAGTCATGAGCAGTTCTTC. Translation gives CSVLGTSGSHEQFF.

This rearrangement joins TRBV4-3 to TRBJ2-2; D is unresolved. This CDR3 comprises 14 residues. The germline V gene encodes CDR1 LGHNA and CDR2 YSLEER. V was trimmed by 2 bases and J by 5 bases, leaving 9 bases between them. The DNA of the CDR3 is TGCGCCAGCAGCCAATCCGGGCAGACCGGGGAGCTGTTTTTT. It yields the protein CASSQSGQTGELFF.

This chain links TRBV19 with TRBJ2-3; TRBD1 agrees at 7 bases. This CDR3 is built from 15 residues. Germline V lookup: CDR1 LNHDA, CDR2 SQIVND (reference sequence). V lost 2 bases, J lost 5 bases, and 7 bases stayed unmatched. CDR3 coding DNA: TGTGCCAGTAGTATAACAGGGGCCAGGGGAGATACGCAGTATTTT. Its translation is CASSITGARGDTQYF. Using reference TRBV19 and TRBJ2-3 for the parts outside the CDR3, the full variable domain is DGGITQSPKYLFRKEGQNVTLSCEQNLNHDAMYWYRQDPGQGLRLIYYSQIVNDFQKGDIAEGYSVSREKKESFPLTVTSAQKNPTAFYLCASSITGARGDTQYFGPGTRLTVL.

This clonotype was seen many times. The V call is TRBV20-1, the J call TRBJ2-1; TRBD2 matches 9 bases. This CDR3 is 18 amino acids long. In germline, CDR1 is DFQATT, CDR2 SNEGSKA (reference sequence). V was clipped by 3 bases and J by 0 bases; unmatched bases: 12. The CDR3 sequence is CSASASGTNPLSYNEQFF. In DNA, the CDR3 is TGCAGTGCTAGTGCTAGCGGGACTAACCCCCTCTCCTACAATGAGCAGTTCTTC.

The chain uses TRBV3-1 and TRBJ2-1, with TRBD1 matching 11 bases. Looked up from germline, CDR1 is LGHDT and CDR2 is YNNKEL (reference sequence). The CDR3 is 15 amino acids. The ends lost 3 bases at V and 3 bases at J; junction bases unmatched: 1. The DNA for the CDR3 is TGTGCCAGCAGCCAGGACAGGGGGCACTACAATGAGCAGTTCTTC. Its protein is CASSQDRGHYNEQFF.

The table lists this clonotype with a few counts. The V and J genes are TRBV11-2 and TRBJ2-5; 8 positions match TRBD2. V trimming: 4 bases; J trimming: 5 bases; junction bases outside the gene matches: 9. The germline gives CDR1 SGHAT, CDR2 FQNNGV. The CDR3 contains 15 residues. The chain's CDR3 is CASSSAGGRGETQYF. CDR3 DNA: TGTGCCAGCAGCTCGGCGGGGGGCCGGGGGGAGACCCAGTACTTC.

This clonotype was counted between two and nine times. The chain employs TRBV5-1 and TRBJ2-2, with TRBD2 as a possible D gene (5 bases). Germline lookup yields CDR1 SGHRS and CDR2 YFSETQ. The CDR3 sequence is 17 residues long. The V end lost 0 bases, the J end lost 4 bases, and 16 bases lay between the germline ends. CDR3 nucleotides: TGCGCCAGCAGCTTGGTTGGCGGGCCCTCGGGCACCGGGGAGCTGTTTTTT. Its protein product is CASSLVGGPSGTGELFF.

This sequence joins TRBV10-3 and TRBJ2-5; 9 bases are a match to TRBD1. Germline values: CDR1 ENHRY, CDR2 SYGVKD. V shed 3 bases and J 3 bases; nucleotides not matched to a gene: 5. This CDR3 has 15 residues. The DNA for the CDR3 is TGTGCCATCAGTGACCCCGGGACAGGGAAAGAGACCCAGTACTTC. Translation: CAISDPGTGKETQYF.

This clonotype turned up a few times. This rearrangement joins TRBV18 to TRBJ1-5; TRBD1 matches at 9 bases. The CDR3 is 15 amino acids. The junction had 4 bases not matched to a gene; V was cut back by 3 bases and J by 4 bases. Germline V gene lookup returns CDR1 KGHSH and CDR2 LQKENI. This chain's CDR3 is CASSPGGTGNQPQHF. The CDR3 coding sequence is TGTGCCAGCTCACCCGGAGGGACAGGGAATCAGCCCCAGCATTTT.

This clonotype was counted ten times or more. The gene calls are TRBV20-1 and TRBJ1-2, with 8 bases lining up with TRBD1. This CDR3 spans 13 amino acids. J lost 4 bases, V lost 3 bases, and 4 bases had no gene match. Looked up from germline, CDR1 is DFQATT and CDR2 is SNEGSKA (reference sequence). The CDR3 here is CSASDRGSYGYTF. In DNA, the CDR3 is TGCAGTGCTAGCGACAGGGGCAGCTATGGCTACACCTTC.

Many counts were recorded for this clonotype. The chain employs TRBV29-1 and TRBJ2-1; D gene unclear. The V gene lost 4 bases and the J gene lost 1 base, with 8 bases spanning the gap. CDR1 SQVTM and CDR2 ANQGSEA come from the germline V gene. The CDR3 is 13 amino acids. CDR3 bases: TGCAGCGTTGGCCACAGTTCCTACAATGAGCAGTTCTTC. It specifies CSVGHSSYNEQFF.

This clonotype was observed a handful of times. V gene TRBV10-2 combines with J gene TRBJ2-1, with TRBD2 as a possible D gene (6 bases). Germline V gene lookup returns CDR1 WSHSY and CDR2 SAAADI. This CDR3 has 12 amino acids. The V gene lost 7 bases and the J gene lost 10 bases, with 14 bases spanning the gap. DNA of the CDR3: TGCGCCAGCACTGGGACCGCGGGAGAGCAGTTCTTC. Its translation is CASTGTAGEQFF.

The sample holds many counts of this clonotype. This sequence joins TRBV29-1 and TRBJ2-7; 8 bases align to TRBD1. The ends lost 6 bases at V and 3 bases at J; junction bases unmatched: 4. This CDR3 has 12 residues. Per the germline V gene, CDR1 is SQVTM and CDR2 is ANQGSEA. This chain's CDR3 is CSVGQGGYEQYF. In DNA form, the CDR3 reads TGCAGCGTAGGACAGGGAGGCTACGAGCAGTACTTC.

The CDR3: CASSLGSHTGELFF. CDR3 DNA: TGCGCCAGCAGCTTAGGTTCACACACCGGGGAGCTGTTTTTT. V gene TRBV5-1 combines with J gene TRBJ2-2; D call uncertain. Trimming shortened V by 2 bases and J by 3 bases, and 8 bases separated the two germline ends. The CDR3 sequence is 14 residues long. Germline CDR1 and CDR2: SGHRS and YFSETQ.

This clonotype was recorded a few times. V is TRBV2 and J is TRBJ1-5, with TRBD1 matching 10 bases. Germline V gene data show CDR1 as SNHLY and CDR2 as FYNNEI. Trimming cost V 6 bases and J 6 bases; bases outside gene matches: 11. The CDR3 is 16 residues long. The CDR3 DNA follows: TGTGCCAGCAGCGTCTCCGACAGGACAGGGGGTCAGCCCCAGCATTTT. Translated, it gives CASSVSDRTGGQPQHF.